The clone carrying this TCR beta chain has just a few counts. This sample's treatment: randomized to nivolumab then ipilimumab (arm A) or the reverse (arm B). DNA-damaging chemotherapy had not been given to any patient beforehand. This sample is drawn from a study of sequential checkpoint blockade in melanoma. About the study: First-line arms were nivolumab then ipilimumab, or the reverse, randomized 1:1. Each arm's sequence ended with maintenance nivolumab.

Data came from immunoSEQ multiplex PCR; TCRdb stores just in-frame clones and leaves some out. The sample has some 10,000 clones, 25% to 30% seen once. The CDR3 covers 16 residues. The V gene's germline CDR1 is MDHEN and CDR2 SYDVKM. Losses at the gene ends were 6 bases for V and 1 base for J; bases not matched to a gene: 9. The chain carries TRBV28 and TRBJ2-1, with 7 bases lining up with TRBD1. The sample was tumor tissue (inferred from file names), taken from a patient given nivolumab and ipilimumab in sequence. The source of this sequence is a human donor with melanoma. CDR3 sequence: CASRGSSDRSYNEQFF. The CDR3 DNA is TGTGCCAGCAGGGGATCGTCGGACAGGTCCTACAATGAGCAGTTCTTC.